Each of the 27 T cell receptor beta chains below was sequenced from the same sample in a study of identical twins' blood T cells. One entry per CDR3 protein, called by TCRdb with MiXCR from the 5' RACE reads. The table records roughly 340,000 distinct CDR3 sequences, around 30% of them present only once. Input material: PBMCs. The receptors were sampled from a woman aged 18 to 55 in good health.

For this clonotype: With a much larger clone just one base away, this may be a read error. The chain employs TRBV6-6 and TRBJ2-3, with D perhaps TRBD2 (6 bases). CDR3 length: 13 amino acids. The germline CDR1 and CDR2 sequences are MNHNY and SVGAGI (reference sequence). The CDR3 loop reads CSSSFEGRDTQYF. The CDR3 DNA reads as TGTTCCAGCAGTTTTGAGGGGAGGGATACGCAGTATTTT.

The table lists this clonotype with a few counts. V gene TRBV5-1 combines with J gene TRBJ2-1; TRBD1 might be the D (6 bases). The CDR3 length is 14 residues. Trimming shortened V by 2 bases and J by 5 bases, and 11 bases separated the two germline ends. Per germline, CDR1 SGHRS and CDR2 YFSETQ. CDR3 protein: CASSLQGPNNEQFF. The CDR3 DNA reads TGCGCCAGCAGCTTACAGGGCCCCAACAATGAGCAGTTCTTC.

This clonotype was counted a few times. V gene TRBV18 combines with J gene TRBJ1-4, with D unclear. The CDR3 spans 13 residues. Germline V gene data show CDR1 as KGHSH and CDR2 as LQKENI. Trimming shortened V by 4 bases and J by 2 bases, and 5 bases separated the two germline ends. The CDR3 loop is CASSQMTNEKLFF. Here the CDR3 DNA reads TGTGCCAGCTCACAAATGACTAATGAAAAACTGTTTTTT.

J is TRBJ1-1 and V is TRBV15; D remains ambiguous. Germline V gene data show CDR1 as LNHNV and CDR2 as YYDKDF (reference sequence). Trimming removed 8 bases from V and 3 bases from J, with 10 bases in between. The CDR3 runs 12 residues. In nucleotides, the CDR3 is TGTGCCACCCGGAGCATGGACACTGAAGCTTTCTTT. Residues: CATRSMDTEAFF.

This clonotype was picked up many times. V is TRBV9 and J is TRBJ1-5; D uncertain. The CDR3 is 13 residues long. V lost 0 bases to trimming and J lost 7 bases, with 8 bases between them. In germline, CDR1 is SGDLS, CDR2 YYNGEE. CDR3 residues: CASSVDIDQPQHF. The CDR3 DNA reads as TGTGCCAGCAGCGTAGACATCGACCAGCCCCAGCATTTT.

In the case of this clonotype: The conserved phenylalanine or tryptophan is not found at the CDR3 terminus, so this likely reflects a read error. This sequence joins TRBV29-1 and TRBJ1-2; TRBD1 matches at 8 bases. After removal of 6 bases from V and 8 bases from J, the junction contained 5 bases not matched to a gene. CDR3 length equals 11 residues. Germline CDR1 and CDR2: SQVTM and ANQGSEA. In DNA, the CDR3 is TGCAGCGTCACAGGGGGGAACGGCTACACCCTC. Encoded protein: CSVTGGNGYTL.

DNA for the CDR3: TGCAGCGTGGGTCCAGGGGCAGTAGAGACCCAGTACTTC. Amino acids: CSVGPGAVETQYF. This chain links TRBV29-1 with TRBJ2-5; D is perhaps TRBD1 (6 bases). Germline CDR1 is SQVTM and CDR2 is ANQGSEA. V lost 6 bases, J lost 4 bases, and 15 bases lay in between. There are 13 residues in the CDR3.

The sample holds many counts of this clonotype. This chain connects TRBV29-1 to TRBJ1-2; D is unresolved. Deletions cut 5 bases from V and 10 bases from J, with 17 bases between. This CDR3 spans 12 amino acids. The V gene's germline CDR1 is SQVTM and CDR2 ANQGSEA. The CDR3 DNA is TGCAGCGTTTATTCGGACGCTGCTTTCTACACCTTC. Translation: CSVYSDAAFYTF.

DNA for the CDR3: TGTGCCAGCGGAACCACATACTACGAGCAGTACTTC. It specifies CASGTTYYEQYF. This chain uses TRBV6-2 or TRBV6-3 with TRBJ2-7; unclear D gene. Germline CDR1 MNHEY, CDR2 SVGEGT. The CDR3 is made up of 12 amino acids. The ends were cut back, 8 bases at V and 3 bases at J, with 11 bases in the middle.

This clonotype turned up a few times. The V gene is TRBV28, the J gene TRBJ2-3; D remains ambiguous. Trimming stripped 2 bases from V and 2 bases from J, with 11 bases between. The CDR3 totals 15 residues. Germline lookup yields CDR1 MDHEN and CDR2 SYDVKM. Here the CDR3 reads CASSLIGPDTDTQYF. The CDR3 nucleotides read TGTGCCAGCAGTTTAATTGGTCCTGACACAGATACGCAGTATTTT.

This clonotype was detected many times. The gene calls are TRBV11-2 and TRBJ1-1; D remains unclear. Trimming left V 5 bases short and J 2 bases short, with 9 bases between. The CDR3 has 13 amino acids. Germline V gene sequence: CDR1 SGHAT, CDR2 FQNNGV. The CDR3 sequence: CASSPEVNTEAFF. As DNA, the CDR3 is TGTGCCAGCAGCCCCGAGGTAAACACTGAAGCTTTCTTT.

This clonotype has only a few counts. The chain has TRBV15 and TRBJ1-5; possibly TRBD1 for D (6 bases). Germline values: CDR1 LNHNV, CDR2 YYDKDF (reference sequence). V dropped 3 bases and J dropped 1 base, with 13 bases sitting between them. The length of the CDR3 is 16 residues. The CDR3 protein is CATSSLGRGSNQPQHF. CDR3 coding DNA: TGTGCCACCAGCAGTTTGGGCAGGGGCAGCAATCAGCCCCAGCATTTT.

This clonotype has only a few counts. V gene TRBV4-3 combines with J gene TRBJ2-2, with D tentatively TRBD1 (6 bases). The V gene's germline CDR1 is LGHNA and CDR2 YSLEER. The CDR3 runs to 16 residues. V shed 5 bases and J shed 7 bases, with 20 bases lying between them. The DNA of the CDR3 is TGCGCCAGCAGCAGGACAGTTGGGGGCGTTGGCGGGGAGCTGTTTTTT. This codes for CASSRTVGGVGGELFF.

The chain couples TRBV7-9 to TRBJ2-1; the D is unclear. The germline CDR1 and CDR2 sequences are SEHNR and FQNEAQ (reference sequence). This CDR3 is 13 amino acids long. Trimming took off 5 bases at V and 10 bases at J, with 15 bases between the two ends. This chain's CDR3 is CASSLDFLEEQFF. The CDR3 bases are TGTGCCAGCAGCCTAGACTTCCTCGAGGAGCAGTTCTTC.

Details on this clonotype: One base away lies a much larger clone, so this may be a sequencing read error. This chain connects TRBV10-3 to TRBJ1-1; D not resolved. Between the trimmed V and J ends, which lost 4 bases and 4 bases, there was a span of 19 bases. Per the germline V gene, CDR1 is ENHRY and CDR2 is SYGVKD. This CDR3 is 16 amino acids long. CDR3 amino acids: CAISGGQDTMSTEAFF. The CDR3 nucleotides read TGTGCCATCAGTGGGGGTCAGGATACCATGAGCACTGAAGCTTTCTTT.

On this clonotype itself: This clone may be a read error of a much larger clone one base away. The chain has TRBV9 and TRBJ2-3, with D uncertain. The length of the CDR3 is 13 residues. The germline CDR1 and CDR2 sequences are SGDLS and YYNGEE. CDR3 sequence: CASSQPVSDAQYF. The CDR3 nucleotides read TGTGCCAGCAGCCAGCCAGTCTCAGATGCGCAGTATTTT.

The gene calls are TRBV24-1 and TRBJ1-2; D gene uncertain. The CDR3 sequence is 13 residues long. The V gene's germline CDR1 is KGHDR and CDR2 SFDVKD. Trimming took 3 bases from V and 1 from J, leaving 5 bases between them. CDR3 sequence (DNA): TGTGCCACCAGTGATCGGGATAACTATGGCTACACCTTC. This translates into CATSDRDNYGYTF.

This clonotype came up a few times. The rearrangement links TRBV7-9 to TRBJ2-3; TRBD2 matches 7 bases. CDR1 is SEHNR and CDR2 is FQNEAQ in the germline V gene (reference sequence). Losses at the gene ends were 3 bases for V and 0 bases for J; bases not matched to a gene: 3. The CDR3 is 15 amino acids. The CDR3 loop is CASSFGLESTDTQYF. In DNA form, the CDR3 reads TGTGCCAGCAGCTTCGGACTAGAGAGCACAGATACGCAGTATTTT.

The chain combines TRBV15 with TRBJ2-1; 9 bases align to TRBD2. Looked up from germline, CDR1 is LNHNV and CDR2 is YYDKDF (reference sequence). The CDR3 has 14 amino acids. V was pared by 4 bases and J by 9 bases, with 7 bases of the junction left unmatched. In DNA, the CDR3 is TGTGCCACCAGCATAGGCGGGGGGGTCTTTGAGCAGTTCTTC. Amino acid sequence: CATSIGGGVFEQFF.

V gene TRBV29-1 combines with J gene TRBJ1-1; the match to TRBD1 covers 9 bases. The CDR3 sequence is 13 residues long. V dropped 5 bases and J dropped 1; count of bases not matched to a gene: 2. From germline, CDR1 is SQVTM and CDR2 ANQGSEA. CDR3 residues: CSVWTGANTEAFF. CDR3 DNA sequence: TGCAGCGTTTGGACAGGGGCGAACACTGAAGCTTTCTTT.

The chain carries TRBV20-1 and TRBJ1-3; D perhaps matches TRBD1 (6 bases). Per germline, CDR1 DFQATT and CDR2 SNEGSKA (reference sequence). The CDR3 totals 14 residues. The V gene lost 0 bases and the J gene lost 4 bases, with 10 bases spanning the gap. DNA of the CDR3: TGCAGTGCTAGAGAACGGACAGCAGGAAACACCATATATTTT. Its translation: CSARERTAGNTIYF.

This clonotype turned up a few times. V usage is TRBV7-2 and J usage is TRBJ1-5; D might be TRBD1 (6 bases). The CDR3 sequence is 13 residues long. CDR1 is SGHTA and CDR2 is FQGNSA in the germline V gene. Trimming stripped 5 bases from V and 6 bases from J, with 11 bases between. The DNA for the CDR3 is TGTGCCAGCAGCCTCAAGGACAGTCAGCCCCAGCATTTT. It yields the protein CASSLKDSQPQHF.

This clonotype was counted a few times. V gene TRBV5-1 combines with J gene TRBJ1-1; D gene uncertain. The CDR3 runs 12 residues. From germline, CDR1 is SGHRS and CDR2 YFSETQ. The ends were cut back, 7 bases at V and 5 bases at J, with 12 bases in the middle. Here the CDR3 DNA reads TGCGCCAGCCGGATGACGGAGACTGAAGCTTTCTTT. This sequence encodes CASRMTETEAFF.

This clonotype showed up just a few times. The chain links TRBV11-2 to TRBJ1-4; D is uncertain. Looked up from germline, CDR1 is SGHAT and CDR2 is FQNNGV. V was shortened by 5 bases and J by 5 bases, with 15 bases between the two germline ends. The CDR3 consists of 15 residues. The CDR3 nucleotides are TGTGCCAGCAGCCTCTTGGGAGCACCCAATGAAAAACTGTTTTTT. Residues: CASSLLGAPNEKLFF.

This clonotype was picked up a small number of times. The rearrangement links TRBV3-1 to TRBJ2-2, with unresolved D. The germline gives CDR1 LGHDT, CDR2 YNNKEL (reference sequence). Trimming shortened V by 2 bases and J by 5 bases, and 12 bases separated the two germline ends. The CDR3 has 15 residues. The CDR3 sequence: CASSQYIMGTGELFF. CDR3 coding DNA: TGTGCCAGCAGCCAATATATTATGGGGACCGGGGAGCTGTTTTTT.

This clonotype was counted between two and nine times. The rearrangement uses TRBV20-1 and TRBJ2-7; D possibly corresponds to TRBD1 (6 bases). Germline CDR1 DFQATT, CDR2 SNEGSKA (reference sequence). The length of the CDR3 is 13 residues. V was cut by 5 bases and J by 0 bases, with 11 bases left in between. DNA of the CDR3: TGCAGTGCTGCAAGGACAGTCTCCTACGAGCAGTACTTC. Its translation: CSAARTVSYEQYF.

To note about this clonotype: An end of the junction differs from the germline gene, which may be a read error. The chain is built from TRBV9 and TRBJ2-5, with 12 positions matching TRBD2. The CDR3 is made up of 16 amino acids. Germline V gene data show CDR1 as SGDLS and CDR2 as YYNGEE. The CDR3, as DNA: TGTGCCAGCAGCGTGTCTAGCGGGAGGGCATTAGAGACCCAGCACTTC. It yields the protein CASSVSSGRALETQHF.